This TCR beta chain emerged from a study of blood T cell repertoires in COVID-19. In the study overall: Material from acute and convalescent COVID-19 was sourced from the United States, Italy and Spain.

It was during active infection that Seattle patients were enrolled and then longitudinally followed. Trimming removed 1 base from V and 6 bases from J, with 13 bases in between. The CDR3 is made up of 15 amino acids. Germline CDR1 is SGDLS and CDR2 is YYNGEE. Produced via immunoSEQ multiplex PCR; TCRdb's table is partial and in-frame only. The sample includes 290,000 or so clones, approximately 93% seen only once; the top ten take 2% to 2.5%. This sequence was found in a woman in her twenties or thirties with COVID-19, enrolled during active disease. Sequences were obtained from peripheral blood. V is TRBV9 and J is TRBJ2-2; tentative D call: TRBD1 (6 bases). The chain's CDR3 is CASSVITGSAGELFF. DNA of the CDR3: TGTGCCAGCAGCGTAATAACAGGGAGCGCCGGGGAGCTGTTTTTT.